This is a list of T cell receptor beta chains from one sample in a study of T-cell reconstitution after alpha-beta-depleted transplantation in children. TCRdb processed the PCR reads anew with MiXCR; each CDR3 protein has one entry. The sample contains 750,000 to 950,000 distinct CDR3 sequences, around 15% of which appear only once. The sample was PBMCs, mostly from graft donor cells, taken 360 days after TCRalphabeta/CD19-depleted stem cell transplant. The source is a male patient between 10 and 17 years old who had a stem cell transplant for acute lymphoblastic leukemia, so the T cells may come from the graft donor. CDR3s include the opening cysteine and the closing phenylalanine or tryptophan. D genes are given only for firm matches. The size entry is marked missing in some rows and otherwise reads once, few, many or a size class.

CDR3 DNA,CDR3 protein,V gene,clone size,D gene,J gene
TGTGCCAGCAGACCCGGGAGGGCCTACGAGCAGTACTTC,CASRPGRAYEQYF,TRBV27,few,TRBD2,TRBJ2-7
TGTGCCAGCAGCTTGGCTAGCGGGAGAAGTCACAATGAGCAGTTCTTC,CASSLASGRSHNEQFF,TRBV5-6,few,TRBD2,TRBJ2-1
TGCGCCAGCAGCCCGGGACTCCCCTGGGGGGCCCAGTACTTC,CASSPGLPWGAQYF,TRBV4-1,few,-,TRBJ2-5
TGTGCCAGCAGCTTAGGCCTTCAGGATGAGCAGTTCTTC,CASSLGLQDEQFF,TRBV7-7,few,-,TRBJ2-1
TGTGCCAGCAGCTCTCTAGCGGGGGCTAGCGAGCAGTACTTC,CASSSLAGASEQYF,TRBV7-9,few,TRBD2,TRBJ2-7
TGCGCCACAGGAACGGGACAGGTGAACACTGAAGCTTTCTTT,CATGTGQVNTEAFF,TRBV5-1,many,TRBD1,TRBJ1-1
TGCTGTGCTAGAGAGAGGATATGGAGAACTAATGAAAAACTGTTTTTT,CCARERIWRTNEKLFF,TRBV20-1,-,-,TRBJ1-4
TGTGCCAGCAGCTTAGACAGGACAGGGGGCTCCGAGCAGTACTTC,CASSLDRTGGSEQYF,TRBV7-2,once,TRBD1,TRBJ2-7
TGCAGTGCTAGAGGGCTTCTCTCCTACGAGCAGTACTTC,CSARGLLSYEQYF,TRBV20-1,-,-,TRBJ2-7
TGTGCCAGCAGTATAGTCCCCTACAATGAGCAGTTCTTC,CASSIVPYNEQFF,TRBV7-9,few,-,TRBJ2-1
TGTGCCAGCAGTTTTTCAGGGACAGGTCAGCCCCAGCATTTT,CASSFSGTGQPQHF,TRBV12-3/TRBV12-4,few,TRBD1,TRBJ1-5
TGTGCCAGCAGTTCCCTCCCTGGGCCCTACGAGCAGTACTTC,CASSSLPGPYEQYF,TRBV25-1,few,-,TRBJ2-7
TGTGCCATCACCCGGGGACTAGCGCGGAAAGATACGCAGTATTTT,CAITRGLARKDTQYF,TRBV10-3,few,TRBD2,TRBJ2-3
TGCAGCGTTGAAGGAAGGCTAGCGGCTTCCAACTACAATGAGCAGTTCTTC,CSVEGRLAASNYNEQFF,TRBV29-1,few,TRBD2,TRBJ2-1
TGTGCCAGCAGCTTAGGACAGGGAACCAATGAGCAGTTCTTC,CASSLGQGTNEQFF,TRBV7-3,-,TRBD1,TRBJ2-1
TGTGCCACCAGCAGAGGAAGAACAGGGGGCAGGGTCGAGCAGTACTTC,CATSRGRTGGRVEQYF,TRBV15,-,TRBD1,TRBJ2-7